The clone carrying this T cell receptor (beta chain) came up many times. Its cognate antigen is unknown. The CDR3 has 13 residues. The junction had 0 bases not matched to a gene; V was cut back by 4 bases and J by 5 bases. One entry per CDR3 protein, called by TCRdb with MiXCR from the reads. The table has fewer than 900,000 distinct CDR3 sequences, about 28% seen once. The data stem from a study of T cell repertoires in cytomegalovirus infection. The sample was cultured CD8+ T cells from PBMCs, taken from culture after CMV antigen stimulation. The clonotype originates from a human donor in good health (CMV status not recorded). Some clones in this sample may be carry-over from other donors' samples. This chain links TRBV12-3 or TRBV12-4 with TRBJ2-5; 11 bases agree with TRBD2. CDR3 sequence reads: CASSWTSGETQYF. CDR3 bases: TGTGCCAGCAGTTGGACTAGCGGGGAGACCCAGTACTTC.